This note documents a single T cell receptor (beta chain) sequence. Germline trimming cut 5 bases from V and 4 bases from J; bases unmatched to any gene: 17. Germline assignment: CDR1 SQVTM and CDR2 ANQGSEA. The CDR3 runs to 18 residues. The treatment was: randomized to nivolumab then ipilimumab (arm A) or the reverse (arm B). Only in-frame clones appear in the TCRdb table, and some are missing; sequencing was by immunoSEQ multiplex PCR. The sample includes 4,500 to 5,500 clones, roughly 77% of them seen just once. The entry originates in a study of sequential checkpoint blockade in melanoma. Background on the study: Patients were randomized 1:1 to nivolumab-then-ipilimumab or ipilimumab-then-nivolumab first-line. Each arm's sequence ended with maintenance nivolumab.

The TCR originated in a human donor with melanoma. This chain connects TRBV29-1 to TRBJ2-3; 11 bases line up with TRBD2. Source: CD8+ T cells sorted from blood (inferred from file names), taken from a patient given nivolumab and ipilimumab in sequence. The CDR3 region is CSVWSGTSGRAVADTQYF. CDR3 nucleotide sequence: TGCAGCGTTTGGTCCGGGACTAGCGGTCGCGCTGTGGCAGATACGCAGTATTTT.